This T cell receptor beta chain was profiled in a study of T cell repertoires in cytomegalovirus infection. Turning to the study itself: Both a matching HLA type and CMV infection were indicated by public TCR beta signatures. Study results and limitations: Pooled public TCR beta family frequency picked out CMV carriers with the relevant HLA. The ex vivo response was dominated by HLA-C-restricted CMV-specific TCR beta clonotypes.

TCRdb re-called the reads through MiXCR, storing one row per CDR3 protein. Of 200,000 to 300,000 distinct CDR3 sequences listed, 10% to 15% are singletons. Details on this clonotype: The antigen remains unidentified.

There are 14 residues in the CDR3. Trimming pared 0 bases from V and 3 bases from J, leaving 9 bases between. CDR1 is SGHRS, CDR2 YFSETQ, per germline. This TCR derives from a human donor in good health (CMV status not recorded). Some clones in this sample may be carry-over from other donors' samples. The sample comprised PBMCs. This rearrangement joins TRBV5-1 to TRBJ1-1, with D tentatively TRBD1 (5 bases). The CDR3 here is CASSLGDLDTEAFF. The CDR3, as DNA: TGCGCCAGCAGCTTGGGGGACCTGGACACTGAAGCTTTCTTT.